These T cell receptor beta chains were read from a single sample in a study of control samples from healthy donors and cancer patients. Sequencing used immunoSEQ multiplex PCR; TCRdb keeps in-frame clones, though not all of them. The repertoire holds about 100,000 clones, with roughly 92% as singletons. The sample consisted of blood. The receptors originated from a human donor in good health. The donor label of this sample is uncertain. The CDR3 runs from the conserved cysteine through the conserved F or W. The D gene is left open where the match is weak. Clone size appears in some rows only: once, few, many, or a class for an expanded clone.

D gene: TRBD2; J gene: TRBJ2-1; clone size: .; V gene: TRBV24-1; CDR3 protein: CATSDTLAGVRNEQFF; CDR3 DNA: TGTGCCACCAGTGATACACTAGCGGGGGTGAGGAATGAGCAGTTCTTC
D gene: TRBD2; J gene: TRBJ2-3; clone size: .; V gene: TRBV2; CDR3 protein: CASSARRRLAGTTDTQYF; CDR3 DNA: TGTGCCAGCAGTGCCAGACGCAGGCTAGCGGGGACCACAGATACGCAGTATTTT
D gene: TRBD2; J gene: TRBJ2-3; clone size: .; V gene: TRBV19; CDR3 protein: CASRGGGGLTGTQYF; CDR3 DNA: TGTGCCAGTAGGGGCGGCGGGGGGCTCACAGGTACGCAGTATTTT
D gene: .; J gene: TRBJ1-3; clone size: .; V gene: TRBV25-1; CDR3 protein: CASSPLGNTIYF; CDR3 DNA: TGTGCCAGCAGTCCCCTTGGAAACACCATATATTTT
D gene: .; J gene: TRBJ2-6; clone size: .; V gene: TRBV11-2; CDR3 protein: CASSLAGPQAKGANVLTF; CDR3 DNA: TGTGCCAGCAGCTTAGCCGGGCCGCAAGCGAAAGGGGCCAACGTCCTGACTTTC
D gene: .; J gene: TRBJ1-2; clone size: .; V gene: TRBV9; CDR3 protein: CASSATGDGRYGYTF; CDR3 DNA: TGTGCCAGCAGCGCTACGGGGGACGGGCGCTATGGCTACACCTTC
D gene: TRBD1; J gene: TRBJ1-2; clone size: .; V gene: TRBV7-2; CDR3 protein: CASSLSAGTGYGYTF; CDR3 DNA: TGTGCCAGCAGCTTATCCGCCGGGACAGGGTATGGCTACACCTTC
D gene: .; J gene: TRBJ1-5; clone size: .; V gene: TRBV19; CDR3 protein: CASSILRQGDQPQHF; CDR3 DNA: TGTGCCAGTAGTATTTTGCGGCAGGGCGATCAGCCCCAGCATTTT
D gene: TRBD1; J gene: TRBJ2-3; clone size: .; V gene: TRBV10-3; CDR3 protein: CAIKPTGKVGADTQYF; CDR3 DNA: TGTGCCATCAAGCCGACAGGGAAGGTAGGGGCAGATACGCAGTATTTT
D gene: .; J gene: TRBJ2-5; clone size: .; V gene: TRBV24-1; CDR3 protein: CATSEDGLQETQYF; CDR3 DNA: TGTGCCACCAGTGAAGACGGACTACAAGAGACCCAGTACTTC
D gene: .; J gene: TRBJ1-2; clone size: .; V gene: TRBV10-2; CDR3 protein: CASSEGRGFNYGYTF; CDR3 DNA: TGCGCCAGCAGTGAGGGGAGGGGGTTCAACTATGGCTACACCTTC
D gene: TRBD1; J gene: TRBJ2-3; clone size: .; V gene: TRBV16; CDR3 protein: CASSYYRGRNTQYF; CDR3 DNA: TGTGCCAGCAGCTATTACAGGGGGCGAAATACGCAGTATTTT
D gene: TRBD2; J gene: TRBJ2-1; clone size: .; V gene: TRBV7-9; CDR3 protein: CASSQFLSGGANEQFF; CDR3 DNA: TGTGCCAGCAGCCAGTTCTTGAGCGGGGGGGCAAATGAGCAGTTCTTC
D gene: .; J gene: TRBJ1-6; clone size: once; V gene: TRBV24-1; CDR3 protein: CATSDLRPNSPLHF; CDR3 DNA: TGTGCCACCAGTGATTTGAGACCAAATTCACCCCTCCACTTT
D gene: .; J gene: TRBJ2-7; clone size: .; V gene: TRBV6-6; CDR3 protein: CASSYPVREQYF; CDR3 DNA: TGTGCCAGCAGTTACCCCGTGAGAGAGCAGTACTTC
D gene: TRBD2; J gene: TRBJ2-3; clone size: .; V gene: TRBV6-2/TRBV6-3; CDR3 protein: CASSSGGATDTQYF; CDR3 DNA: TGTGCCAGCAGTAGCGGGGGGGCCACAGATACGCAGTATTTT
D gene: TRBD1; J gene: TRBJ1-4; clone size: .; V gene: TRBV10-3; CDR3 protein: CAISRDRAEKLFF; CDR3 DNA: TGTGCCATCAGTCGGGACAGGGCTGAAAAACTGTTTTTT
D gene: .; J gene: TRBJ2-7; clone size: .; V gene: TRBV28; CDR3 protein: CASRSAYEQYF; CDR3 DNA: TGTGCCAGCAGGTCGGCCTACGAGCAGTACTTC
D gene: TRBD1; J gene: TRBJ1-1; clone size: .; V gene: TRBV5-1; CDR3 protein: CASSLVGTGLTEAFF; CDR3 DNA: TGCGCCAGCAGCTTGGTCGGGACAGGGCTCACTGAAGCTTTCTTT
D gene: TRBD1; J gene: TRBJ2-3; clone size: .; V gene: TRBV4-3; CDR3 protein: CASSGQGSTDTQYF; CDR3 DNA: TGCGCCAGCTCCGGACAGGGTAGCACAGATACGCAGTATTTT
D gene: .; J gene: TRBJ2-7; clone size: .; V gene: TRBV3-1/TRBV3-2; CDR3 protein: CASSQDDSLYEQYF; CDR3 DNA: TGTGCCAGCAGCCAAGACGACAGCCTCTACGAGCAGTACTTC
D gene: .; J gene: TRBJ2-5; clone size: .; V gene: TRBV2; CDR3 protein: CASSLWASETQYF; CDR3 DNA: TGTGCCAGCAGTCTTTGGGCGAGCGAGACCCAGTACTTC
D gene: TRBD1; J gene: TRBJ1-1; clone size: .; V gene: TRBV5-1; CDR3 protein: CASSLGDRKNTEAFF; CDR3 DNA: TGCGCCAGCAGCTTGGGGGACAGGAAGAACACTGAAGCTTTCTTT
D gene: TRBD2; J gene: TRBJ2-7; clone size: .; V gene: TRBV6-6; CDR3 protein: CAGTSSGGRSPDEQYF; CDR3 DNA: TGTGCCGGAACCTCTAGCGGGGGTCGAAGTCCCGACGAGCAGTACTTC
D gene: .; J gene: TRBJ2-2; clone size: .; V gene: TRBV18; CDR3 protein: CASSRGGVDTGELFF; CDR3 DNA: TGTGCCAGCTCACGGGGGGGCGTCGACACCGGGGAGCTGTTTTTT
D gene: TRBD2; J gene: TRBJ2-4; clone size: .; V gene: TRBV4-2; CDR3 protein: CASSQEIGVAGGQGKNIQYF; CDR3 DNA: TGTGCCAGCAGCCAAGAAATCGGGGTAGCGGGGGGCCAGGGCAAAAACATTCAGTACTTC
D gene: TRBD1; J gene: TRBJ2-5; clone size: .; V gene: TRBV7-3; CDR3 protein: CASSLRGTGFEETQYF; CDR3 DNA: TGTGCCAGCAGCTTACGCGGGACAGGGTTTGAAGAGACCCAGTACTTC
D gene: TRBD1; J gene: TRBJ2-1; clone size: .; V gene: TRBV19; CDR3 protein: CASSPGTGYNEQFF; CDR3 DNA: TGTGCCAGTAGTCCCGGGACAGGCTACAATGAGCAGTTCTTC
D gene: .; J gene: TRBJ1-2; clone size: .; V gene: TRBV4-3; CDR3 protein: CASSQDNGLHYGYTF; CDR3 DNA: TGCGCCAGCAGCCAAGATAACGGACTCCACTATGGCTACACCTTC
D gene: .; J gene: TRBJ1-5; clone size: .; V gene: TRBV2; CDR3 protein: CASGGDTLYQPQHF; CDR3 DNA: TGTGCCAGCGGAGGGGACACCCTCTATCAGCCCCAGCATTTT
D gene: .; J gene: TRBJ1-2; clone size: .; V gene: TRBV18; CDR3 protein: CASSRDGNYGYTF; CDR3 DNA: TGTGCCAGCTCACGGGACGGTAACTATGGCTACACCTTC